This T cell receptor (beta chain) was observed in a study of blood T cell repertoires in COVID-19. Study context: From the United States, Italy and Spain came samples of acute and convalescent COVID-19.

As processed by the authors: Quantification of nucleated cells was approximated via reference gene primer amplification. Only in-frame clones appear in the TCRdb table, and some are missing; sequencing was by immunoSEQ multiplex PCR. D and trimming were read from the DNA, whereas the V and J calls and clone size are those reported in that table. Of about 260,000 clones in the sample, roughly 80% are singletons; the top ten hold around 3.9%. Germline trimming cut 0 bases from V and 2 bases from J; bases unmatched to any gene: 3. Germline-derived CDR1 and CDR2 are LGHNA and YNFKEQ. There are 15 residues in the CDR3. Cohort assignment relied on participant-reported clinical history.

The chain joins TRBV4-2 to TRBJ2-7, with 8 bases aligning to TRBD2. Sequencing was done on a sample of PBMCs or T cells enriched from blood (not recorded which). The receptor was derived from a man aged 25-45 years with acute COVID-19. The CDR3 DNA is TGTGCCAGCAGCCAAGATAGCGGGGCTGCCTACGAGCAGTACGTC. Translating it yields CASSQDSGAAYEQYV.